This T cell receptor beta chain was sequenced in a study of vaccination effects on CD4 cells after COVID-19. Viral peptide pools were used in the ViraFEST assay to expand antigen-specific CD4+ T cells, and sequencing came afterward. Culture proceeded for approximately nine days, and CD4+ T cells were then isolated. Participants received two doses of either the BNT162b2 or mRNA-1273 vaccine. After about 2 million PBMC were placed in each well, they were cultured with roughly 10 IU/ml IL-2 and approximately 10 ug/ml peptides. This CDR3 contains 17 residues. Germline CDR1 is SGHVS and CDR2 is FNYEAQ. Trimming cost V 4 bases and J 0 bases; bases outside gene matches: 8. This clone was detected a few times. Its target is unknown. Some clones are missing from TCRdb's copy, which holds only in-frame ones; the method was immunoSEQ multiplex PCR. There are tens of thousands of clones in the sample; about 67% occur only once, and about 1.4% lies in the top ten.

This rearrangement joins TRBV7-6 to TRBJ2-1, with TRBD1 identical over 8 bases. The clonotype comes from a human donor who received a COVID-19 vaccine. The sample here was CD4+ T cells from PBMCs cultured with HCoV-229E spike peptides, taken after COVID-19 vaccination. The CDR3 protein is CASSSLRGPGSYNEQFF. As DNA, the CDR3 is TGTGCCAGCAGCTCCCTCAGGGGGCCAGGCTCCTACAATGAGCAGTTCTTC.